This passage covers 10 T cell receptor beta chains from one sample sequenced in a study of T cells in Graves' hyperthyroidism and ophthalmopathy. The CDR3 regions of TCR beta were amplified from RNA transcripts. HTBI primers were the set used in a first-round RT-PCR of the TCR CDR3. TCRdb re-called the multiplex PCR reads through MiXCR, storing one row per CDR3 protein. Of about 520,000 distinct CDR3 sequences listed, less than 25% are singletons. The sequenced sample was blood. The receptors here all came from a man younger than 30 with Graves' hyperthyroidism.

This sequence joins TRBV2 and TRBJ1-1; D is unclear. Germline V gene lookup returns CDR1 SNHLY and CDR2 FYNNEI. CDR3 length: 15 amino acids. The V end was cut by 2 bases, the J end by 5 bases, with 15 bases between. The CDR3 reads CASSENSLLGTEAFF. Here the CDR3 DNA reads TGTGCCAGCAGTGAAAATAGCCTCCTGGGTACTGAAGCTTTCTTT.

The chain has TRBV12-3 or TRBV12-4 and TRBJ1-5; no reliable D call. This CDR3 has 14 residues. Trimming cost V 3 bases and J 4 bases, with 10 bases left between them. CDR3 bases: TGTGCCAGCAGTTTTGGAGCTGGGAATCAGCCCCAGCATTTT. This sequence encodes CASSFGAGNQPQHF.

V usage is TRBV29-1 and J usage is TRBJ2-2; 7 nucleotides match TRBD1. The CDR3 is made up of 13 amino acids. The junction had 5 bases not matched to a gene; V was cut back by 6 bases and J by 4 bases. Germline V gives CDR1 SQVTM, CDR2 ANQGSEA. The CDR3 is CSVLQGTTGELFF. DNA of the CDR3: TGCAGCGTCCTACAGGGGACCACCGGGGAGCTGTTTTTT.

This clonotype showed up many times. V gene TRBV6-1 combines with J gene TRBJ2-5, with TRBD2 matching 9 bases. This CDR3 contains 15 residues. Germline CDR1 is MNHNS and CDR2 is SASEGT. After removal of 1 base from V and 1 base from J, the junction contained 1 base not matched to a gene. Here the CDR3 DNA reads TGTGCCAGCAGTGAAGAAGCGGGGGGCCAAGAGACCCAGTACTTC. Its translation: CASSEEAGGQETQYF.

This clonotype was counted many times. The chain combines TRBV30 with TRBJ1-5, with D unresolved. The CDR3 loop spans 12 amino acids. Deletions cut 0 bases from V and 7 bases from J, with 7 bases between. Germline lookup yields CDR1 GTSNPN and CDR2 SVGIG (reference sequence). The DNA of the CDR3 is TGTGCCTGGAGTGTAGGCCTGCAGCCCCAGCATTTT. Protein product: CAWSVGLQPQHF.

At least ten counts were recorded for this clonotype. The chain combines TRBV7-9 with TRBJ2-7; 8 nucleotides match TRBD1. V was pared by 5 bases and J by 2 bases, with 8 bases of the junction left unmatched. The CDR3 is made up of 15 amino acids. Germline V CDR1 and CDR2: SEHNR, FQNEAQ (reference sequence). The CDR3 protein is CASSNRTGITYEQYF. CDR3 DNA sequence: TGTGCCAGCAGCAACAGGACAGGGATAACCTACGAGCAGTACTTC. Supplemented by reference TRBV7-9 and TRBJ2-7, the full variable domain reads DTGVSQNPRHKITKRGQNVTFRCDPISEHNRLYWYRQTLGQGPEFLTYFQNEAQLEKSRLLSDRFSAERPKGSFSTLEIQRTEQGDSAMYLCASSNRTGITYEQYFGPGTRLTVT.

This clonotype occurred many times. As DNA, the CDR3 is TGTGCCAGCAGATTACAGGGGATCAATCAGCCCCAGCATTTT. It yields the protein CASRLQGINQPQHF. The V and J genes are TRBV27 and TRBJ1-5; 7 nucleotides line up with TRBD1. Trimming removed 6 bases from V and 3 bases from J; junction bases left unmatched: 5. The CDR3 is 14 amino acids. In germline, CDR1 is MNHEY, CDR2 SMNVEV (reference sequence).

The chain uses TRBV2 and TRBJ1-1, with no clear D. CDR1 SNHLY and CDR2 FYNNEI come from the germline V gene. The CDR3 length is 13 residues. V was clipped by 10 bases and J by 4 bases, with 16 bases between them. CDR3 amino acids: CAIVLPSFTEAFF. CDR3 sequence (DNA): TGTGCCATAGTACTGCCCAGCTTCACTGAAGCTTTCTTT. The complete variable domain, with remaining parts taken from reference TRBV2 and TRBJ1-1, reads EPEVTQTPSHQVTQMGQEVILRCVPISNHLYFYWYRQILGQKVEFLVSFYNNEISEKSEIFDDQFSVERPDGSNFTLKIRSTKLEDSAMYFCAIVLPSFTEAFFGQGTRLTVV.

The sample holds many counts of this clonotype. The V call is TRBV7-9, the J call TRBJ2-7, with D hard to call. V was trimmed by 4 bases and J by 1 base, leaving 8 bases between them. Per germline, CDR1 SEHNR and CDR2 FQNEAQ (reference sequence). The CDR3 extends over 13 amino acids. In nucleotides, the CDR3 is TGTGCCAGCAGCTCCCAGGCATCCTACGAGCAGTACTTC. Its translation: CASSSQASYEQYF.

There are many counts of this clonotype. The rearrangement joins TRBV5-1 to TRBJ2-5, with D hard to call. CDR3 length: 15 amino acids. Germline CDR1 and CDR2: SGHRS and YFSETQ. Trimming removed 3 bases at V and 0 bases at J, with 12 bases between. The CDR3 DNA follows: TGCGCCAGCAGCTCAGACACTGGGTACCAAGAGACCCAGTACTTC. It yields the protein CASSSDTGYQETQYF.